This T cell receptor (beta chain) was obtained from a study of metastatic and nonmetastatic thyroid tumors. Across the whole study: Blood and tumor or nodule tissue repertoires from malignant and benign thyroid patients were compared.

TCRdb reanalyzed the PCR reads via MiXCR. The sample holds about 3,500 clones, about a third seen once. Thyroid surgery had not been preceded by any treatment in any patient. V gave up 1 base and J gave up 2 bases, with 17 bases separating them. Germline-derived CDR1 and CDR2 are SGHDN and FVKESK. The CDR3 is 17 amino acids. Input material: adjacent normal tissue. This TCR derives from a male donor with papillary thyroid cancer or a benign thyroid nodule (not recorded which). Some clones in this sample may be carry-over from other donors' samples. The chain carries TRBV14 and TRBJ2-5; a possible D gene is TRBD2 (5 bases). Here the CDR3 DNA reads TGTGCCAGCAGCCAAGTCCGGACCCTCCGAGGGCAAGAGACCCAGTACTTC. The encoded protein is CASSQVRTLRGQETQYF.